Described below is a single T cell receptor (beta chain) sequence and its context. The source of the sample is a study of identical twins. Germline V gene lookup returns CDR1 LGHDT and CDR2 YNNKEL (reference sequence). V lost 3 bases, J lost 4 bases, and 9 bases lay in between. The CDR3 runs to 13 residues. A single record per CDR3 protein comes from TCRdb applying MiXCR to the 5' RACE reads. The data show around 570,000 distinct CDR3 sequences, with roughly 9.5% seen just once and 2.5% to 3.5% held by the top ten. A further study also used this sample, focusing on yellow fever vaccine responses in identical twins.

The chain links TRBV3-1 to TRBJ2-5; D ambiguous. What was sequenced was PBMCs. This receptor was taken from a woman aged 18-29 years in good health. As DNA, the CDR3 is TGTGCCAGCAGCCATGTGGGTGGAGAGACCCAGTACTTC. Its protein product is CASSHVGGETQYF.